The T cell receptor beta chain described here comes from a study of blood T cell repertoires in COVID-19. Germline V CDR1 and CDR2: SGHTA, FQGNSA. V was pared by 4 bases and J by 4 bases, with 12 bases of the junction left unmatched. CDR3 length: 18 amino acids. In the authors' methods: Amplification of reference gene primers provided the estimated nucleated cell counts. Profiling relied on immunoSEQ multiplex PCR, and the TCRdb table lists in-frame clones only, not all of them. V, J and clone size are taken as reported in that table, and D and trimming were inferred from the DNA itself. The sample shows around 190,000 clones, under 90% of them seen only once.

The chain recombines TRBV7-2 with TRBJ2-1; TRBD2 aligns across 11 bases. The sample comprised peripheral blood. The TCR originated in a human donor in a cohort sampled during active COVID-19. The CDR3 is CASSSVSSGGSLYNEQFF. DNA for the CDR3: TGTGCCAGCAGCTCCGTATCTAGCGGGGGGTCCTTATACAATGAGCAGTTCTTC. Variable domain in full (rest from reference TRBV7-2 and TRBJ2-1): GAGVSQSPSNKVTEKGKDVELRCDPISGHTALYWYRQSLGQGLEFLIYFQGNSAPDKSGLPSDRFSAERTGGSVSTLTIQRTQQEDSAVYLCASSSVSSGGSLYNEQFFGPGTRLTVL.